Each of the 10 T cell receptor beta chains below was sequenced from the same sample in a study of shared clonotypes between healthy human individuals. The protocol was immunoSEQ multiplex PCR, while the TCRdb copy is restricted to in-frame clones and leaves out a portion. Found here are under 2,500,000 clones, approximately 96% of them singletons; the top ten hold approximately 0.13%. The sample was naive CD4+ T cells sorted from blood. Subset specified: CD45RA+ positively selected. The receptor set was obtained from a man aged 18 to 30 in good health.

As concerns this clone: Other DNA sequences within the sample encode an identical CDR3. This chain links TRBV11-2 with TRBJ2-5; D is unresolved. Germline V CDR1 and CDR2: SGHAT, FQNNGV. The CDR3 extends over 13 amino acids. V lost 3 bases, J lost 1 base, and 6 bases lay in between. CDR3 in amino acids: CASSFGRQETQYF. The CDR3 region has the DNA TGTGCCAGCAGCTTCGGACGCCAAGAGACCCAGTACTTC. The entire variable domain, with the rest obtained from reference TRBV11-2 and TRBJ2-5, is as follows: EAGVAQSPRYKIIEKRQSVAFWCNPISGHATLYWYQQILGQGPKLLIQFQNNGVVDDSQLPKDRFSAERLKGVDSTLKIQPAKLEDSAVYLCASSFGRQETQYFGPGTRLLVL.

The V call is TRBV7-8, the J call TRBJ1-1; D possibly corresponds to TRBD1 (6 bases). V dropped 5 bases and J dropped 1 base, with 17 bases sitting between them. From germline, CDR1 is SGHVS and CDR2 FQNEAQ. The CDR3 consists of 16 residues. CDR3 DNA sequence: TGTGCCAGCAGCCCAGGTCCGGGGGCTGGGAACACTGAAGCTTTCTTT. This codes for CASSPGPGAGNTEAFF.

The J gene is TRBJ2-2, the V gene TRBV7-2; tentative D call: TRBD1 (6 bases). Germline V gene lookup returns CDR1 SGHTA and CDR2 FQGNSA. The CDR3 sequence is 17 residues long. Trimming took off 4 bases at V and 1 base at J, with 16 bases between the two ends. The DNA for the CDR3 is TGTGCCAGCAGCTCTTCTATAGGGGGTATGAACACCGGGGAGCTGTTTTTT. Protein sequence: CASSSSIGGMNTGELFF.

J is TRBJ2-4 and V is TRBV10-2, with D hard to call. Trimming removed 4 bases at V and 7 bases at J, with 8 bases between. Per germline, CDR1 WSHSY and CDR2 SAAADI. The length of the CDR3 is 12 residues. The CDR3 region has the DNA TGCGCCAGCAGTGGGACGGAGAACATTCAGTACTTC. This encodes CASSGTENIQYF.

The V and J genes are TRBV30 and TRBJ1-1, with D maybe TRBD1 (5 bases). Looked up from germline, CDR1 is GTSNPN and CDR2 is SVGIG (reference sequence). With 3 bases removed from V and 2 bases from J, the gap between germline ends came to 10 bases. The CDR3 runs 13 residues. The CDR3 sequence is CAWRDDRNTEAFF. CDR3 in DNA: TGTGCCTGGAGGGACGACAGAAACACTGAAGCTTTCTTT.

The genes are TRBV15 and TRBJ2-1; the D is unclear. The germline V and J ends were trimmed by 3 bases and 1 base, with 10 bases remaining between them. CDR1 is LNHNV, CDR2 YYDKDF, per germline (reference sequence). CDR3 length equals 15 residues. As DNA, the CDR3 is TGTGCCACCAGCAGCTATACAGTGTCCTACAATGAGCAGTTCTTC. It specifies CATSSYTVSYNEQFF.

The rearrangement uses TRBV7-2 and TRBJ2-7; TRBD1 agrees at 9 bases. CDR1 and CDR2 from the germline V gene are SGHTA and FQGNSA. The J segment lost 6 bases and the V segment lost 5 bases, leaving 8 bases of the junction unmatched. This CDR3 contains 14 residues. Here the CDR3 reads CASSLGTGPSEQYF. The CDR3 coding sequence is TGTGCCAGCAGCCTCGGGACAGGGCCGTCCGAGCAGTACTTC.

The CDR3 DNA reads TGTGCCAGCAGCTGGGGGGAAGTTGAAAAACTGTTTTTT. This sequence encodes CASSWGEVEKLFF. The rearrangement uses TRBV11-2 and TRBJ1-4; TRBD1 is a possible D gene (5 bases). Germline lookup yields CDR1 SGHAT and CDR2 FQNNGV. V was cut by 4 bases and J by 7 bases, with 10 bases left in between. The CDR3 sequence is 13 residues long.

Comment on this clone: Other DNA sequences of this sample code for an identical CDR3. The chain carries TRBV30 and TRBJ1-5; TRBD1 aligns across 10 bases. The CDR3 is made up of 13 amino acids. Trimming removed 3 bases from V and 5 bases from J; junction bases left unmatched: 1. Looked up from germline, CDR1 is GTSNPN and CDR2 is SVGIG (reference sequence). CDR3 bases: TGTGCCTGGAGGGGGACAGGGGATCAGCCCCAGCATTTT. Its translation: CAWRGTGDQPQHF.

Notes on this clone: Distinct nucleotide sequences in the sample also encode this CDR3. The chain combines TRBV6-5 with TRBJ1-5; D is uncertain. CDR1 and CDR2 (germline): MNHEY, SVGAGI. The V gene lost 0 bases and the J gene lost 7 bases, with 7 bases spanning the gap. This CDR3 spans 13 amino acids. The DNA for the CDR3 is TGTGCCAGCAGTTACTCGGAGGGCCAGCCCCAGCATTTT. It encodes CASSYSEGQPQHF.